This T cell receptor (beta chain) was identified in a study of response to subunit inactivated influenza vaccine. Study-wide findings and caveats: T cells newly recruited by each seasonal influenza vaccination are few, the authors suggested.

The V gene's germline CDR1 is SGHAT and CDR2 FQDESV (reference sequence). The V end lost 7 bases, the J end lost 0 bases, and 19 bases lay between the germline ends. The length of the CDR3 is 18 residues. TCRdb reprocessed the RT-PCR reads with MiXCR, giving one entry per CDR3 protein. The sample consists of about 700,000 distinct CDR3 sequences, over 11% of them appearing once. In the case of this clonotype: Its antigen is still unknown.

The chain recombines TRBV11-1 with TRBJ2-6, with D tentatively TRBD2 (5 bases). The source of this sequence is a man aged 45-65 years who received an inactivated influenza vaccine. Specimen: PBMCs from blood, collected 14 to 15 days before vaccination. The CDR3 sequence is CASIHIGRRNSGANVLTF. For the CDR3, the DNA is TGTGCCAGCATCCACATTGGACGGAGGAACTCTGGGGCCAACGTCCTGACTTTC. Full variable domain (missing parts from reference TRBV11-1 and TRBJ2-6): EAEVAQSPRYKITEKSQAVAFWCDPISGHATLYWYRQILGQGPELLVQFQDESVVDDSQLPKDRFSAERLKGVDSTLKIQPAELGDSAMYLCASIHIGRRNSGANVLTFGAGSRLTVL.